Listed here are 3 T cell receptor beta chains from one sample, sequenced in a study of sequential checkpoint blockade in melanoma (dated by TCRdb to the late 2010s). Library preparation was by the immunoSEQ multiplex PCR assay. As stored in TCRdb, this immuneACCESS dataset retains in-frame rearrangements with V and J assigned. A fraction of the clones does not appear; measured against another copy, unresolved V genes explain less than half of the discrepancy, and the remainder lacks a known reason. The sample table records 17,000 or so clones; 80% of these occur just once. Of the sample, about 10% falls within the top ten clones. The label giving this sample's treatment or condition can be read as: randomized to nivolumab then ipilimumab (arm A) or the reverse (arm B). Sequencing was performed on CD8+ T cells sorted from blood (inferred from file names), taken from a patient given nivolumab and ipilimumab in sequence. The receptors were gathered from a human donor with melanoma.

The rearrangement links TRBV6-1 to TRBJ1-4, with D perhaps TRBD1 (5 bases). V was clipped by 1 base and J by 4 bases, with 10 bases between them. Germline V gene sequence: CDR1 MNHNS, CDR2 SASEGT. This CDR3 region has 15 residues. The CDR3 spells CASSEGGGGNEKLFF. The CDR3, as DNA: TGTGCCAGCAGTGAAGGCGGGGGGGGTAATGAAAAACTGTTTTTT.

The chain combines TRBV4-2 with TRBJ1-1, with D possibly matching TRBD1 (6 bases). From germline, CDR1 is LGHNA and CDR2 YNFKEQ. Trimming left V 0 bases short and J 7 bases short, with 12 bases between. The CDR3 length is 14 residues. CDR3 DNA sequence: TGTGCCAGCAGCCAAGATCGGGGGGCAGGTGAAGCTTTCTTT. It yields the protein CASSQDRGAGEAFF.

The count of this clone is one. The gene calls are TRBV5-4 and TRBJ2-2; TRBD1 matches 10 bases. The germline V gene encodes CDR1 SGHNT and CDR2 YYREEE (reference sequence). The CDR3 spans 17 residues. With V trimmed by 5 bases and J by 5 bases, 12 bases remained unmatched. The CDR3 DNA is TGTGCCAGCAGTCATCCCGGGACAGGGGAGCGTACCGGGGAGCTGTTTTTT. Translated, it gives CASSHPGTGERTGELFF.